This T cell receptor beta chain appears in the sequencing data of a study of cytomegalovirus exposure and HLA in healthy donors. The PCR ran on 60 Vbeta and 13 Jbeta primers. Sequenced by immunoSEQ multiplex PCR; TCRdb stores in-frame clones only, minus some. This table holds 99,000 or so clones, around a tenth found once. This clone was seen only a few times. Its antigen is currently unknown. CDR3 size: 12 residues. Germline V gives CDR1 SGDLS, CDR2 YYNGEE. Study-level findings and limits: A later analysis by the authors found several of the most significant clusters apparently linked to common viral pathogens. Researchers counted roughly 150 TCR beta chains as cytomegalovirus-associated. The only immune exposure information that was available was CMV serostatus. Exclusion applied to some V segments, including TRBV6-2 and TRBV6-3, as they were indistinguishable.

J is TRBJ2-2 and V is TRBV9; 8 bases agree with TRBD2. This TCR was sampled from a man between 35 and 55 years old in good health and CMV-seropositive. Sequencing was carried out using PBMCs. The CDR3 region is CASGRDTGELFF. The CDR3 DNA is TGTGCGAGCGGGAGAGACACCGGGGAGCTGTTTTTT. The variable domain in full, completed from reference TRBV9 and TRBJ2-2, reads DSGVTQTPKHLITATGQRVTLRCSPRSGDLSVYWYQQSLDQGLQFLIQYYNGEERAKGNILERFSAQQFPDLHSELNLSSLELGDSALYFCASGRDTGELFFGEGSRLTVL.